The present TCR beta chain was sequenced within a study of monozygotic twins with inflammatory bowel disease. Whole-study findings and limits: Telling different T cell subtypes apart from each other was not possible.

For each CDR3 protein, TCRdb gives one entry from its re-call of the 5' RACE reads, without DNA. The sample shows approximately 100,000 distinct CDR3 sequences, and 12% sits with its ten largest clones. A note on this clonotype: The antigen remains unidentified.

Germline V gene data show CDR1 as KGHSH and CDR2 as LQKENI. The CDR3 totals 15 residues. Sequenced material: blood. This receptor was obtained from a human donor with ulcerative colitis or Crohn's disease, or a healthy co-twin of an affected twin (not recorded which). The chain couples TRBV18 to TRBJ1-1. CDR3 amino acids: CASSPPGRGNTEAFF.